The source of this TCR beta chain is a study of CD8 T cells in ankylosing spondylitis. TCRdb called the 5' RACE reads again in MiXCR, with one record for every CDR3 protein. This table has 150,000 to 200,000 distinct CDR3 sequences, around 32% appearing once. The CDR3 contains 13 residues. CDR1 and CDR2 (germline): DFQATT, SNEGSKA (reference sequence). Trimming removed 6 bases at V and 1 base at J, with 11 bases between. This clonotype was seen ten or more times. This TCR derives from a male donor with ankylosing spondylitis. Sequencing input: synovial fluid, either unsorted or a sorted T cell fraction (not recorded which). The chain couples TRBV20-1 to TRBJ2-3; D may be TRBD1 (5 bases). The chain's CDR3 is CSASETGTDTQYF. The CDR3 DNA reads TGCAGTGCCTCGGAGACAGGCACAGATACGCAGTATTTT.